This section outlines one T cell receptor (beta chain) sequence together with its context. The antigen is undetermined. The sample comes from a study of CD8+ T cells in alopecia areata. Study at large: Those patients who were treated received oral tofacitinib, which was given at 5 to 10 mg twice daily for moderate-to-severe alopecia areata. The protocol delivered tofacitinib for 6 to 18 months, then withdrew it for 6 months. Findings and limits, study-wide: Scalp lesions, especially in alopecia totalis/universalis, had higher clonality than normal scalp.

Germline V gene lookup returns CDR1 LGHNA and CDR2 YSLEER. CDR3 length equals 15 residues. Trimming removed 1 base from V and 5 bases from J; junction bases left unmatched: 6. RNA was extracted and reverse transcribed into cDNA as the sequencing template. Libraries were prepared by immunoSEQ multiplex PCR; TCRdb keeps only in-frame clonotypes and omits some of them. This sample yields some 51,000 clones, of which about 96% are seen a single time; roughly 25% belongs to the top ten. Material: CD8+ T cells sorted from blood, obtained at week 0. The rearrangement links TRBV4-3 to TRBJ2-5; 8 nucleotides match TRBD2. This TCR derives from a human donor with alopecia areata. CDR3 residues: CASSQGSGLAETQYF. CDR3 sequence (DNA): TGCGCCAGCAGCCAAGGATCCGGACTAGCCGAGACCCAGTACTTC.